One sample yielded the 32 T cell receptor beta chains listed below, sequenced in a study of beta chain features in type 1 diabetes. Study-wide results and caveats: TCRB CDR3s were moderately but significantly shorter in Type 1 diabetes patients in all four CD4+ subsets.

For these receptors, no antigen is known. Since all of the isolated RNA was reverse transcribed, expressed TCRB transcripts were what got sequenced. Assay used: immunoSEQ multiplex PCR; TCRdb lists only in-frame clones, some missing. The sample yields more than 250,000 clones, roughly 21% seen once. The sequencing input was naive CD4+ T cells from blood. These receptors all come from a woman aged 40 to 50 with type 1 diabetes.

The sample holds a few counts of this clone. This chain joins TRBV5-1 and TRBJ2-7; 14 nucleotides align to TRBD2. V lost 4 bases, J lost 7 bases, and 10 bases stayed unmatched. Germline V lookup: CDR1 SGHRS, CDR2 YFSETQ. The CDR3 has 16 residues. Here the CDR3 DNA reads TGCGCCAGCAGCCCCCCGGGACTAGCGGGAGCGGGTGAGCAGTACTTC. Translated, it gives CASSPPGLAGAGEQYF.

In this sample, this clone turned up a few times. The chain combines TRBV27 with TRBJ2-1; D gene unclear. This CDR3 has 13 amino acids. Germline lookup yields CDR1 MNHEY and CDR2 SMNVEV (reference sequence). The ends were cut back, 6 bases at V and 10 bases at J, with 16 bases in the middle. The CDR3 bases are TGTGCCAGCAGAGTACCAGTAGCTGGAGAGCAGTTCTTC. Translation: CASRVPVAGEQFF.

The gene calls are TRBV29-1 and TRBJ1-1; D unclear. Per the germline V gene, CDR1 is SQVTM and CDR2 is ANQGSEA. The length of the CDR3 is 13 residues. Trimming took off 7 bases at V and 0 bases at J, with 12 bases between the two ends. In DNA form, the CDR3 reads TGCAGCGCTATCAAGGCGGTGAACACTGAAGCTTTCTTT. It yields the protein CSAIKAVNTEAFF.

This clone occurred a few times. The rearrangement joins TRBV6-1 to TRBJ2-7; 7 bases match TRBD2. Per germline, CDR1 MNHNS and CDR2 SASEGT. The trim removed 8 bases at V and 6 bases at J, leaving 16 bases unmatched. CDR3 size: 15 residues. As DNA, the CDR3 is TGTGCCAGCGAGCCGCCTCAAGCGGGAACGGGCGAGCAGTACTTC. It encodes CASEPPQAGTGEQYF.

This clone was picked up a small number of times. This chain uses TRBV7-3 with TRBJ2-2, with 9 bases matching TRBD1. The CDR3 has 15 residues. The V gene's germline CDR1 is SGHTA and CDR2 FQGTGA. Germline trimming cut 6 bases from V and 6 bases from J; bases unmatched to any gene: 8. This chain's CDR3 is CASSLGTGSPGELFF. Here the CDR3 DNA reads TGTGCCAGCAGTTTAGGGACAGGGAGTCCCGGGGAGCTGTTTTTT. The full variable domain, rest sourced from reference TRBV7-3 and TRBJ2-2, is GAGVSQTPSNKVTEKGKYVELRCDPISGHTALYWYRQSLGQGPEFLIYFQGTGAADDSGLPNDRFFAVRPEGSVSTLKIQRTERGDSAVYLCASSLGTGSPGELFFGEGSRLTVL.

The rearrangement uses TRBV5-6 and TRBJ2-3; D is undetermined. This CDR3 has 11 residues. The germline V and J ends were trimmed by 4 bases and 6 bases, with 6 bases remaining between them. Germline loops: CDR1 SGHDT, CDR2 YYEEEE. CDR3 region: CASSTGDTQYF. In DNA form, the CDR3 reads TGTGCCAGCAGCACCGGGGATACGCAGTATTTT.

This clone was seen a few times. V gene TRBV9 combines with J gene TRBJ1-6; D gene ambiguous. V was pared by 0 bases and J by 8 bases, with 6 bases between. The CDR3 loop spans 13 amino acids. Germline assignment: CDR1 SGDLS and CDR2 YYNGEE. CDR3 bases: TGTGCCAGCAGCGTAGAACTTTATTCACCCCTCCACTTT. Its protein is CASSVELYSPLHF.

This rearrangement joins TRBV30 to TRBJ1-1, with TRBD1 as a possible D gene (5 bases). The CDR3 is 14 residues long. V lost 5 bases and J 5 bases, leaving 18 bases between the germline ends. The germline gives CDR1 GTSNPN, CDR2 SVGIG (reference sequence). The CDR3 bases are TGTGCCTGGGACCTAACCGTCCGGGGGACTGAAGCTTTCTTT. As protein: CAWDLTVRGTEAFF.

This clone has only a few counts. The J gene is TRBJ2-2, the V gene TRBV5-4; a possible D gene is TRBD1 (5 bases). Trimming took 1 base from V and 4 from J, leaving 14 bases between them. The CDR3 length is 16 residues. Per germline, CDR1 SGHNT and CDR2 YYREEE (reference sequence). The CDR3 bases are TGTGCCAGCAGCTTGTTGCAGGGATGGGCCACCGGGGAGCTGTTTTTT. It is translated as CASSLLQGWATGELFF.

This clone was seen a few times. This chain connects TRBV27 to TRBJ1-2; tentatively, D is TRBD1 (6 bases). Germline V gene data show CDR1 as MNHEY and CDR2 as SMNVEV (reference sequence). This CDR3 region has 15 residues. V shed 6 bases and J shed 0 bases, with 14 bases lying between them. The CDR3 sequence: CASSLTGIANYGYTF. In nucleotides, the CDR3 is TGTGCCAGCAGCTTGACAGGTATAGCTAACTATGGCTACACCTTC.

The rearrangement uses TRBV7-8 and TRBJ1-6; 9 bases map to TRBD1. V lost 1 base, J lost 7 bases, and 2 bases stayed unmatched. The CDR3 contains 15 residues. Germline V gene lookup returns CDR1 SGHVS and CDR2 FQNEAQ. DNA for the CDR3: TGTGCCAGCAGCTTAGAAGGGACAGGGAATTCACCCCTCCACTTT. It translates to CASSLEGTGNSPLHF.

The V call is TRBV18, the J call TRBJ1-2, with D possibly TRBD1 on 6 matching bases. Germline assignment: CDR1 KGHSH and CDR2 LQKENI. The CDR3 spans 14 residues. V lost 4 bases to trimming and J lost 8 bases, with 17 bases between them. CDR3 loop: CASSRPDSPEGYTF. For the CDR3, the DNA is TGTGCCAGCTCACGCCCGGACAGCCCCGAGGGCTACACCTTC.

The chain has TRBV6-5 and TRBJ2-7; possible D gene TRBD2, 5 bases. Trimming cost V 6 bases and J 7 bases, with 10 bases left between them. The CDR3 has 11 amino acids. Per germline, CDR1 MNHEY and CDR2 SVGAGI. CDR3 protein: CASSTGWEQYF. The CDR3 region has the DNA TGTGCCAGCAGCACGGGATGGGAGCAGTACTTC.

This clone was counted between two and nine times. This sequence joins TRBV29-1 and TRBJ1-1; 10 nucleotides agree with TRBD1. This CDR3 has 12 residues. Germline CDR1 is SQVTM and CDR2 is ANQGSEA. V dropped 5 bases and J dropped 5; count of bases not matched to a gene: 2. The CDR3 DNA sequence: TGCAGCGTTCGACAGGGGGCAACTGAAGCTTTCTTT. Protein: CSVRQGATEAFF.

A few counts support this clone. CDR3 sequence: CASSSLAKGPDTQYF. The CDR3 DNA reads as TGTGCCAGCAGCTCACTAGCGAAGGGGCCAGATACGCAGTATTTT. The chain is built from TRBV7-6 and TRBJ2-3; 7 bases line up with TRBD2. CDR1 is SGHVS and CDR2 is FNYEAQ in the germline V gene. V shed 4 bases and J 4 bases; nucleotides not matched to a gene: 8. The CDR3 contains 15 residues.

This clone showed up just a few times. This sequence joins TRBV7-2 and TRBJ2-1; 9 bases are a match to TRBD2. V was clipped by 5 bases and J by 5 bases; unmatched bases: 7. Germline V lookup: CDR1 SGHTA, CDR2 FQGNSA. The CDR3 runs to 15 residues. CDR3 sequence reads: CASSNSGGTHNEQFF. In DNA form, the CDR3 reads TGTGCCAGCAGCAATAGCGGGGGTACGCACAATGAGCAGTTCTTC.

This chain joins TRBV30 and TRBJ2-7; 7 bases align to TRBD2. Germline V lookup: CDR1 GTSNPN, CDR2 SVGIG (reference sequence). V shed 2 bases and J 1 base; nucleotides not matched to a gene: 14. The CDR3 has 17 amino acids. The CDR3 DNA follows: TGTGCCTGGAGTTCCGTCGGACTAGGCGGGTTGTCCTACGAGCAGTACTTC. Translation gives CAWSSVGLGGLSYEQYF.

The genes are TRBV19 and TRBJ2-1, with 7 bases lining up with TRBD1. V was clipped by 3 bases and J by 8 bases; unmatched bases: 10. The CDR3 is made up of 15 amino acids. Germline loops: CDR1 LNHDA, CDR2 SQIVND (reference sequence). CDR3 nucleotide sequence: TGTGCCAGTAGTATGTTTGGAAGGGGGCAAGATGAGCAGTTCTTC. Translated, it gives CASSMFGRGQDEQFF. The full variable domain, rest sourced from reference TRBV19 and TRBJ2-1, is DGGITQSPKYLFRKEGQNVTLSCEQNLNHDAMYWYRQDPGQGLRLIYYSQIVNDFQKGDIAEGYSVSREKKESFPLTVTSAQKNPTAFYLCASSMFGRGQDEQFFGPGTRLTVL.

The chain employs TRBV27 and TRBJ2-5; the D is unclear. V lost 3 bases and J 2 bases, leaving 7 bases between the germline ends. Germline lookup yields CDR1 MNHEY and CDR2 SMNVEV (reference sequence). The CDR3 consists of 13 residues. The chain's CDR3 is CASSFSVQETQYF. DNA of the CDR3: TGTGCCAGCAGTTTTTCCGTTCAAGAGACCCAGTACTTC.

This clone was detected only a few times. The CDR3 coding sequence is TGTGCCAGCAGCAAGACGGGGGGTTTGAGGGATACGCAGTATTTT. This sequence encodes CASSKTGGLRDTQYF. The chain joins TRBV7-9 to TRBJ2-3, with 7 nucleotides matching TRBD2. CDR3 size: 15 residues. The V and J ends lost 5 bases and 6 bases, in that order; junction bases with no gene match: 11. The germline V gene has CDR1 SEHNR and CDR2 FQNEAQ (reference sequence).

The DNA of the CDR3 is TGCGCCAGCAGCGGGCCGGGACAGGGGAAGGGGAGCTCCTACGAGCAGTACTTC. Protein product: CASSGPGQGKGSSYEQYF. The chain joins TRBV4-1 to TRBJ2-7, with TRBD1 identical over 10 bases. Germline lookup yields CDR1 MGHRA and CDR2 YSYEKL. Germline trimming cut 5 bases from V and 0 bases from J; bases unmatched to any gene: 13. The CDR3 sequence is 18 residues long.

A few counts support this clone. The CDR3 DNA reads as TGTGCCTGGAGGCGACAGGGGAACGATGGCTACACCTTC. Translated, it gives CAWRRQGNDGYTF. The gene calls are TRBV30 and TRBJ1-2, with 8 bases identical to TRBD1. The CDR3 length is 13 residues. Trimming cost V 3 bases and J 6 bases; bases outside gene matches: 6. Germline V CDR1 and CDR2: GTSNPN, SVGIG (reference sequence).

This clone was recorded a few times. V gene TRBV27 combines with J gene TRBJ2-1; 7 nucleotides align to TRBD2. The germline V gene has CDR1 MNHEY and CDR2 SMNVEV (reference sequence). V lost 7 bases, J lost 10 bases, and 22 bases stayed unmatched. The CDR3 covers 17 residues. The CDR3 region has the DNA TGTGCCAGCACCGTCCACCTCACTAGCGTAGGGATAGGAGAGCAGTTCTTC. The encoded protein is CASTVHLTSVGIGEQFF.

In its sample, this clone was seen a few times. J is TRBJ2-7 and V is TRBV2; the D is unclear. V lost 6 bases and J lost 1, with 4 bases in between. The germline CDR1 and CDR2 sequences are SNHLY and FYNNEI. The length of the CDR3 is 11 residues. The CDR3 DNA is TGTGCCAGCAGCAGGTCCTACGAGCAGTACTTC. Its protein product is CASSRSYEQYF.

The chain links TRBV2 to TRBJ1-2; D uncertain. Deletions cut 1 base from V and 0 bases from J, with 9 bases between. There are 15 residues in the CDR3. The germline V gene encodes CDR1 SNHLY and CDR2 FYNNEI. CDR3 sequence reads: CASSEEDGANYGYTF. Here the CDR3 DNA reads TGTGCCAGCAGTGAAGAGGACGGGGCTAACTATGGCTACACCTTC.

This chain connects TRBV6-6 to TRBJ2-6; D ambiguous. This CDR3 comprises 13 residues. The germline V gene encodes CDR1 MNHNY and CDR2 SVGAGI (reference sequence). V lost 9 bases to trimming and J lost 0 bases, with 6 bases between them. The CDR3 region has the DNA TGTGCCAGTCTAAACTCTGGGGCCAACGTCCTGACTTTC. This codes for CASLNSGANVLTF.

This clone was seen only a few times. The rearrangement links TRBV23-1 to TRBJ1-5; D may be TRBD1 (6 bases). TRBV23-1 is filed as an ORF, its function uncertain. This CDR3 has 16 amino acids. V gave up 0 bases and J gave up 2 bases, with 11 bases separating them. The CDR3 reads CASSQSAGGGNQPQHF. The DNA for the CDR3 is TGCGCCAGCAGTCAATCGGCGGGGGGCGGCAATCAGCCCCAGCATTTT.

This chain links TRBV28 with TRBJ2-1; the D gene is possibly TRBD2 (6 bases). The CDR3 sequence is 16 residues long. Germline CDR1 and CDR2: MDHEN and SYDVKM. Between the trimmed V and J ends, which lost 4 bases and 7 bases, there was a span of 20 bases. For the CDR3, the DNA is TGTGCCAGCAGTTCTCCTAGCGCCGAGGGCCCTAATGAGCAGTTCTTC. This codes for CASSSPSAEGPNEQFF.

The V and J genes are TRBV29-1 and TRBJ2-3, with unresolved D. Trimming left V 3 bases short and J 5 bases short, with 6 bases between. The CDR3 is 11 amino acids. Per germline, CDR1 SQVTM and CDR2 ANQGSEA. The CDR3, as DNA: TGCAGCGTTGAGGTCAGAGATACGCAGTATTTT. It codes for CSVEVRDTQYF.

This clone was detected a few times. V gene TRBV7-2 combines with J gene TRBJ2-5; D remains unclear. CDR1 SGHTA and CDR2 FQGNSA come from the germline V gene. V was pared by 2 bases and J by 5 bases, with 9 bases between. CDR3 length equals 13 residues. The CDR3 bases are TGTGCCAGCAGCTTATCACTAAGGGAGACCCAGTACTTC. This codes for CASSLSLRETQYF.

The genes are TRBV9 and TRBJ2-3; TRBD1 aligns across 11 bases. After removal of 4 bases from V and 7 bases from J, the junction contained 8 bases not matched to a gene. The CDR3 covers 15 residues. The germline V gene has CDR1 SGDLS and CDR2 YYNGEE. The CDR3 nucleotides read TGTGCCAGCAGCCTCCTCGGACAGGGGGCGAATACGCAGTATTTT. Translating gives CASSLLGQGANTQYF.

The rearrangement joins TRBV7-9 to TRBJ2-1; 8 bases map to TRBD2. The CDR3 sequence is 16 residues long. J was trimmed by 8 bases and V by 5 bases; bases with no gene match: 14. Germline values: CDR1 SEHNR, CDR2 FQNEAQ (reference sequence). CDR3 protein: CASSPKETGGSDEQFF. The CDR3 DNA reads as TGTGCCAGCAGCCCCAAGGAGACGGGAGGGTCGGATGAGCAGTTCTTC.